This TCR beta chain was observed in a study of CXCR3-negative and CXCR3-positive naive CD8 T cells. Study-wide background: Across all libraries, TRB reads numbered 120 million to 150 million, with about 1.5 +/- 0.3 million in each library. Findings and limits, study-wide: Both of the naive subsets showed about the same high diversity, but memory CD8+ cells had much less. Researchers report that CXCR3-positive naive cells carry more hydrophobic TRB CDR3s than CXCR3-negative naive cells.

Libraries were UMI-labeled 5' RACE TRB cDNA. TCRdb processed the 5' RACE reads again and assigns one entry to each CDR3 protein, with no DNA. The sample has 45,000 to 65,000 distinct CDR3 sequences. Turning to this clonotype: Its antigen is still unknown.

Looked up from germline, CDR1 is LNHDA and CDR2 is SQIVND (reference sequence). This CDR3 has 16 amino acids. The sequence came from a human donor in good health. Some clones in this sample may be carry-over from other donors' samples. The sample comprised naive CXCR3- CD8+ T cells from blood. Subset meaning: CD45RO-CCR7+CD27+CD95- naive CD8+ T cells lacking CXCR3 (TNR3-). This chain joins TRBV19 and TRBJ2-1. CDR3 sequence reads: CASSILGGGSYNEQFF.